This T cell receptor (beta chain) was captured by sequencing in a study of blood T cell repertoires in COVID-19. Overall study: PBMCs, B-cell-depleted T cells, or T cells provided the cDNA or gDNA that made up the material.

As processed by the authors: Estimation of nucleated cell counts was performed using reference gene primer amplification. Assay: immunoSEQ multiplex PCR; the TCRdb copy retains only in-frame clones and omits some. That table supplies the V and J calls and clone size; D and trimming were determined from the DNA. The data contain 110,000 to 150,000 clones, over 80% of them seen just once; the ten biggest clones take up 1.7%. Trimming cost V 6 bases and J 2 bases, with 18 bases left between them. Germline V gene sequence: CDR1 SGHNT, CDR2 YYREEE (reference sequence). There are 17 residues in the CDR3. This TCR was sampled from a woman in her 50s with acute or convalescent COVID-19. The sample comprised peripheral blood. The chain is built from TRBV5-4 and TRBJ2-6; a possible D gene is TRBD2 (5 bases). CDR3 in amino acids: CASTPAAPGTGANVLTF. The CDR3 nucleotides are TGTGCCAGCACCCCCGCGGCCCCGGGAACTGGGGCCAACGTCCTGACTTTC.